These 30 T cell receptor beta chains share one sample of origin, sequenced in a study of blood T cell repertoires in COVID-19. The data were produced by immunoSEQ multiplex PCR, yet TCRdb's version contains in-frame clones alone and is incomplete. The sample has about 200,000 clones; over 75% are singletons. Material: peripheral blood. The receptors shown here come from a man aged 50 to 60 with acute or convalescent COVID-19.

This clone showed up just once. The gene calls are TRBV11-2 and TRBJ2-7; TRBD1 might be the D (5 bases). Germline CDR1 and CDR2: SGHAT and FQNNGV. The CDR3 has 12 residues. V lost 5 bases, J lost 3 bases, and 8 bases lay in between. CDR3 DNA: TGTGCCAGCAGCCGTGACAGCTACGAGCAGTACTTC. As protein: CASSRDSYEQYF.

This chain joins TRBV19 and TRBJ2-7, with a tentative D call TRBD2 (5 bases). The CDR3 runs to 19 residues. Germline V CDR1 and CDR2: LNHDA, SQIVND (reference sequence). V lost 5 bases and J lost 8, with 34 bases in between. This chain's CDR3 is CASSVGLPKRLRSVSKQYV. The CDR3 DNA follows: TGTGCCAGTAGTGTCGGACTCCCTAAGCGTTTACGAAGCGTTTCCAAGCAGTACGTC.

This chain links TRBV4-1 with TRBJ1-5; 8 bases align to TRBD1. Germline CDR1 reads MGHRA; CDR2 reads YSYEKL. Trimming cost V 0 bases and J 7 bases; bases outside gene matches: 5. The CDR3 consists of 15 residues. As DNA, the CDR3 is TGCGCCAGCAGCCAAGACAGGGGGCTACGGCAGCCCCAGCATTTT. This codes for CASSQDRGLRQPQHF.

This clone has a single count. The chain links TRBV24-1 to TRBJ2-5, with TRBD2 identical over 7 bases. There are 14 residues in the CDR3. The ends lost 8 bases at V and 5 bases at J; junction bases unmatched: 10. In germline, CDR1 is KGHDR, CDR2 SFDVKD. This CDR3 is CATNKAGNDETQYF. Written as DNA, the CDR3 is TGTGCCACCAACAAAGCGGGAAATGACGAGACCCAGTACTTC.

This clone was recorded a few times. The gene calls are TRBV6-5 and TRBJ1-5; possible D gene TRBD1, 5 bases. The V end lost 4 bases, the J end lost 8 bases, and 12 bases lay between the germline ends. CDR1 MNHEY and CDR2 SVGAGI come from the germline V gene. This CDR3 is 13 amino acids long. This CDR3 reads CASSSAQGKPQHF. DNA of the CDR3: TGTGCCAGCAGTTCAGCGCAGGGAAAGCCCCAGCATTTT.

The chain carries TRBV7-2 and TRBJ1-5, with 7 bases fitting TRBD1. This CDR3 region has 13 residues. The V and J ends lost 4 bases and 9 bases, in that order; junction bases with no gene match: 6. Per germline, CDR1 SGHTA and CDR2 FQGNSA. CDR3 coding DNA: TGTGCCAGCAGCTCGACAGGGACGGGGCCCCAGCATTTT. It specifies CASSSTGTGPQHF.

This clone was counted once. The gene calls are TRBV24-1 and TRBJ2-2; 9 bases are shared with TRBD2. The CDR3 loop spans 18 amino acids. Trimming removed 5 bases from V and 5 bases from J; junction bases left unmatched: 14. Germline values: CDR1 KGHDR, CDR2 SFDVKD. CDR3 region: CATSAPPRGSGRTGELFF. In DNA, the CDR3 is TGTGCCACCAGTGCCCCCCCCAGGGGTAGCGGGAGAACCGGGGAGCTGTTTTTT.

The chain combines TRBV19 with TRBJ2-7, with TRBD2 identical over 9 bases. Germline V gives CDR1 LNHDA, CDR2 SQIVND (reference sequence). Losses at the gene ends were 3 bases for V and 5 bases for J; bases not matched to a gene: 14. This CDR3 comprises 17 residues. The CDR3 reads CASSIPSSGIMYHEQYF. The CDR3, as DNA: TGTGCCAGTAGTATCCCGTCTAGCGGGATCATGTACCACGAGCAGTACTTC.

The chain joins TRBV19 to TRBJ2-3; the match to TRBD1 covers 10 bases. The CDR3 is 14 residues long. With 6 bases clipped from V and 3 bases from J, the junction kept 3 bases outside the gene matches. From germline, CDR1 is LNHDA and CDR2 SQIVND (reference sequence). This chain's CDR3 is CASRDRGKTDTQYF. CDR3 in DNA: TGTGCCAGTAGGGACAGGGGGAAGACAGATACGCAGTATTTT.

The gene calls are TRBV6-5 and TRBJ2-3; TRBD2 matches 9 bases. Germline V CDR1 and CDR2: MNHEY, SVGAGI. Trimming removed 0 bases from V and 3 bases from J; junction bases left unmatched: 4. The length of the CDR3 is 16 residues. The CDR3 spells CASSYSFSGRTDTQYF. In nucleotides, the CDR3 is TGTGCCAGCAGTTACTCGTTTAGCGGGAGAACAGATACGCAGTATTTT.

This rearrangement joins TRBV5-1 to TRBJ2-7; 10 bases are a match to TRBD1. CDR1 is SGHRS, CDR2 YFSETQ, per germline. Trimming removed 0 bases from V and 6 bases from J; junction bases left unmatched: 9. The CDR3 is 16 amino acids. The CDR3 nucleotides are TGCGCCAGCAGCTTGGGCCCCGGGACAGGGGACGTCGAGCAGTACTTC. It translates to CASSLGPGTGDVEQYF. Using reference TRBV5-1 and TRBJ2-7 for the parts outside the CDR3, the full variable domain is KAGVTQTPRYLIKTRGQQVTLSCSPISGHRSVSWYQQTPGQGLQFLFEYFSETQRNKGNFPGRFSGRQFSNSRSEMNVSTLELGDSALYLCASSLGPGTGDVEQYFGPGTRLTVT.

The chain is built from TRBV6-4 and TRBJ1-1, with TRBD1 as a possible D gene (5 bases). The CDR3 sequence is 13 residues long. V was pared by 5 bases and J by 0 bases, with 7 bases between. Germline CDR1 and CDR2: MRHNA and SNTAGT. The CDR3 here is CASSTGLNTEAFF. The CDR3 DNA follows: TGTGCCAGCAGTACAGGTCTGAACACTGAAGCTTTCTTT.

The V gene is TRBV7-9, the J gene TRBJ2-2; TRBD2 might be the D (6 bases). The CDR3 extends over 16 amino acids. The V end was cut by 1 base, the J end by 4 bases, with 13 bases between. CDR1 is SEHNR, CDR2 FQNEAQ, per germline (reference sequence). Here the CDR3 reads CASSLGQGGSTGELFF. The CDR3 DNA reads as TGTGCCAGCAGCTTAGGGCAGGGAGGAAGCACCGGGGAGCTGTTTTTT.

This chain uses TRBV6-5 with TRBJ1-3, with no clear D. V lost 6 bases and J lost 4, with 13 bases in between. The germline V gene encodes CDR1 MNHEY and CDR2 SVGAGI. This CDR3 has 14 residues. The CDR3 DNA follows: TGTGCCAGCAGCCGCGACTTGACGGGAAACACCATATATTTT. Amino acid sequence: CASSRDLTGNTIYF.

This chain connects TRBV29-1 to TRBJ2-5; D is undetermined. The CDR3 sequence is 12 residues long. CDR1 is SQVTM and CDR2 is ANQGSEA in the germline V gene. V was pared by 7 bases and J by 3 bases, with 12 bases between. The DNA of the CDR3 is TGCAGCGCCGATGTTCTAGAAGAGACCCAGTACTTC. This gives the protein CSADVLEETQYF.

The chain uses TRBV7-6 and TRBJ1-6; TRBD1 might be the D (5 bases). The CDR3 runs to 15 residues. The ends were cut back, 3 bases at V and 10 bases at J, with 16 bases in the middle. Germline-derived CDR1 and CDR2 are SGHVS and FNYEAQ. The CDR3 DNA follows: TGTGCCAGCAGCTTGGCGATTGCAGGGTCCTCACCCCTCCACTTT. It is translated as CASSLAIAGSSPLHF. The entire variable domain, with the rest obtained from reference TRBV7-6 and TRBJ1-6, is as follows: GAGVSQSPRYKVTKRGQDVALRCDPISGHVSLYWYRQALGQGPEFLTYFNYEAQQDKSGLPNDRFSAERPEGSISTLTIQRTEQRDSAMYRCASSLAIAGSSPLHFGNGTRLTVT.

CDR3 in DNA: TGTGCCAGCAGCTTCGGGGGGGCAGGAAAGTACGTC. Its protein is CASSFGGAGKYV. The chain joins TRBV7-9 to TRBJ2-7; TRBD2 agrees at 8 bases. Germline V gives CDR1 SEHNR, CDR2 FQNEAQ (reference sequence). The CDR3 has 12 amino acids. Trimming cost V 3 bases and J 11 bases; bases outside gene matches: 6.

CDR3 DNA sequence: TGTGCCAGCAGCCAAGAACGGACTAGCGGCACAGATACGCAGTATTTT. Protein sequence: CASSQERTSGTDTQYF. The genes are TRBV3-1 (or the pseudogene TRBV3-2) and TRBJ2-3; 9 bases agree with TRBD2. The CDR3 covers 16 residues. CDR1 LGHDT and CDR2 YNNKEL come from the germline V gene (reference sequence). V shed 0 bases, J shed 1 base, and the junction held 2 bases outside the gene matches.

The chain joins TRBV19 to TRBJ1-6, with 11 positions matching TRBD1. Germline V CDR1 and CDR2: LNHDA, SQIVND (reference sequence). The length of the CDR3 is 16 residues. V shed 4 bases and J 6 bases; nucleotides not matched to a gene: 5. CDR3 region: CASSTRTGGGNSPLHF. The CDR3 DNA sequence: TGTGCCAGTAGTACGCGGACAGGGGGCGGTAATTCACCCCTCCACTTT.

This chain links TRBV2 with TRBJ1-1; D perhaps matches TRBD1 (5 bases). This CDR3 has 12 residues. The V end was cut by 7 bases, the J end by 12 bases, with 18 bases between. CDR1 is SNHLY and CDR2 is FYNNEI in the germline V gene. The CDR3 loop is CASTAGPAVTFF. The CDR3 coding sequence is TGTGCCAGCACCGCGGGGCCAGCCGTAACTTTCTTT.

This clone showed up just once. The rearrangement links TRBV6-5 to TRBJ2-7; TRBD2 might be the D (5 bases). The germline V gene has CDR1 MNHEY and CDR2 SVGAGI. V was cut by 6 bases and J by 4 bases, with 13 bases left in between. The CDR3 length is 13 residues. The CDR3 DNA reads as TGTGCCAGCAGCCGCGGGCCACTATACGAGCAGTACGTC. It codes for CASSRGPLYEQYV.

The CDR3 sequence: CASSQTGGRSPLHF. The CDR3 DNA is TGTGCCAGCAGCCAAACAGGGGGGCGATCACCCCTCCACTTT. The J gene is TRBJ1-6, the V gene TRBV11-1; TRBD1 aligns across 8 bases. Germline loops: CDR1 SGHAT, CDR2 FQDESV (reference sequence). The CDR3 has 14 residues. V was clipped by 5 bases and J by 10 bases; unmatched bases: 7.

The gene calls are TRBV27 and TRBJ2-1, with 13 bases matching TRBD2. J gave up 8 bases and V 4 bases, and 5 bases lay outside the gene matches. The germline V gene encodes CDR1 MNHEY and CDR2 SMNVEV (reference sequence). The CDR3 has 15 residues. CDR3 in DNA: TGTGCCAGCAGTTACGAGGGACTAGCGGGGCATGAGCAGTTCTTC. Translating it yields CASSYEGLAGHEQFF.

The chain employs TRBV11-2 and TRBJ2-1; D perhaps matches TRBD2 (5 bases). The germline CDR1 and CDR2 sequences are SGHAT and FQNNGV. The V gene lost 5 bases and the J gene lost 4 bases, with 21 bases spanning the gap. The CDR3 length is 17 residues. The CDR3 DNA reads as TGTGCCAGCAGCCTTGTAGGACTCGCCTTTAGGTACAATGAGCAGTTCTTC. Protein product: CASSLVGLAFRYNEQFF.

The gene calls are TRBV2 and TRBJ2-5; TRBD2 matches 8 bases. Germline CDR1 reads SNHLY; CDR2 reads FYNNEI. With V trimmed by 4 bases and J by 0 bases, 10 bases remained unmatched. This CDR3 region has 17 residues. The CDR3: CASSALAVGGYQETQYF. The CDR3 nucleotides read TGTGCCAGCAGTGCACTAGCGGTGGGAGGGTACCAAGAGACCCAGTACTTC.

V and J are TRBV27 and TRBJ1-1; 7 positions match TRBD1. The trim removed 7 bases at V and 5 bases at J, leaving 10 bases unmatched. This CDR3 is built from 14 residues. Per germline, CDR1 MNHEY and CDR2 SMNVEV (reference sequence). DNA of the CDR3: TGTGCCAGCACTTCAGACAGGGATCGTACTGAAGCTTTCTTT. Amino acids: CASTSDRDRTEAFF.

The DNA of the CDR3 is TGTGCCAGCAGCCGAGGACTGGGTAATTCACCCCTCCACTTT. Translated, it gives CASSRGLGNSPLHF. The chain is built from TRBV14 and TRBJ1-6; D is uncertain. CDR1 SGHDN and CDR2 FVKESK come from the germline V gene. This CDR3 spans 14 amino acids. Trimming took off 4 bases at V and 6 bases at J, with 10 bases between the two ends.

This chain links TRBV7-9 with TRBJ1-4; 10 nucleotides line up with TRBD1. The V gene end was trimmed by 1 base and the J gene end by 7 bases; junction bases not matched to a gene: 3. This CDR3 is built from 15 residues. Per germline, CDR1 SEHNR and CDR2 FQNEAQ (reference sequence). In DNA form, the CDR3 reads TGTGCCAGCAGCTTAGACGGGACAGGGGTTGAAAAACTGTTTTTT. It is translated as CASSLDGTGVEKLFF.

CDR3: CASSPTGQSYEQYV. CDR3 sequence (DNA): TGTGCCAGCTCGCCCACGGGACAGAGTTACGAGCAGTACGTC. The chain is built from TRBV18 and TRBJ2-7; 7 bases match TRBD1. Germline CDR1 and CDR2: KGHSH and LQKENI. This CDR3 has 14 residues. V shed 6 bases, J shed 4 bases, and the junction held 9 bases outside the gene matches.

A few counts support this clone. V gene TRBV7-9 combines with J gene TRBJ2-7, with D possibly being TRBD1 (5 bases). Germline V gene lookup returns CDR1 SEHNR and CDR2 FQNEAQ (reference sequence). The length of the CDR3 is 15 residues. Trimming removed 6 bases from V and 2 bases from J, with 17 bases in between. The CDR3 protein is CASSSTGTPAYEQYF. CDR3 in DNA: TGTGCCAGCAGTTCAACAGGCACACCCGCCTACGAGCAGTACTTC.